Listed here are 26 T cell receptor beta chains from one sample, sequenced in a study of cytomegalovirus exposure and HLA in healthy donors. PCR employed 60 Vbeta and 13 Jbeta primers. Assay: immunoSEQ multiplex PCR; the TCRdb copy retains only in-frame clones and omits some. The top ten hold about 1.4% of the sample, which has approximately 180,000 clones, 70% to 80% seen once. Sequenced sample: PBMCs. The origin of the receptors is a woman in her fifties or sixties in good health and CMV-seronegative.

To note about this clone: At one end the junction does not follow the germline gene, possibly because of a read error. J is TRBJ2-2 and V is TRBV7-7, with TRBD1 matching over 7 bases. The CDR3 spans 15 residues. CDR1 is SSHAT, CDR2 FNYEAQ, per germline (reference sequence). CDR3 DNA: TGTGCTAGCAGACAGGGTCCCGCGAACACCGGGGAGCTGTTTTTT. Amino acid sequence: CASRQGPANTGELFF.

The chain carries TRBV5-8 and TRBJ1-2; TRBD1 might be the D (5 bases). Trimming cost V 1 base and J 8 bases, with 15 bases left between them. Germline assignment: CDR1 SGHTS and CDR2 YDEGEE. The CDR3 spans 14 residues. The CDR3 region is CASSLTGGAQGYTF. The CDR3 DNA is TGTGCCAGCAGCTTGACCGGAGGGGCGCAAGGCTACACCTTC. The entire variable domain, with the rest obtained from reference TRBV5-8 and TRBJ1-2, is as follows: EAGVTQSPTHLIKTRGQQATLRCSPISGHTSVYWYQQALGLGLQFLLWYDEGEERNRGNFPPRFSGRQFPNYSSELNVNALELEDSALYLCASSLTGGAQGYTFGSGTRLTVV.

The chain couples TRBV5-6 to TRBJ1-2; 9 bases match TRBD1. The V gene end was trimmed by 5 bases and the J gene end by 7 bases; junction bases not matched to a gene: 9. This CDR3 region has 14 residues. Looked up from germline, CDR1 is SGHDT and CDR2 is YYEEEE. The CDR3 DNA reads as TGTGCCAGCAGGACGACAGGGGGTTGGGCTGGCTACACCTTC. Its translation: CASRTTGGWAGYTF.

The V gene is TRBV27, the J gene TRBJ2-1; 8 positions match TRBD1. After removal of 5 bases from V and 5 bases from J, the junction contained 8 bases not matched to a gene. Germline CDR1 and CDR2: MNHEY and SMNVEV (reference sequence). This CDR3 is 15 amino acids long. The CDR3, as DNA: TGTGCCAGCAGTCCTCTCGGACAGGGAAACAATGAGCAGTTCTTC. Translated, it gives CASSPLGQGNNEQFF.

The CDR3 sequence is CASSATGTSGYNEQFF. CDR3 bases: TGTGCCAGCAGCGCAACCGGGACTAGCGGCTACAATGAGCAGTTCTTC. This sequence joins TRBV5-4 and TRBJ2-1; 11 bases are a match to TRBD2. The CDR3 length is 16 residues. The germline gives CDR1 SGHNT, CDR2 YYREEE (reference sequence). V gave up 4 bases and J gave up 3 bases; unmatched junction bases: 6.

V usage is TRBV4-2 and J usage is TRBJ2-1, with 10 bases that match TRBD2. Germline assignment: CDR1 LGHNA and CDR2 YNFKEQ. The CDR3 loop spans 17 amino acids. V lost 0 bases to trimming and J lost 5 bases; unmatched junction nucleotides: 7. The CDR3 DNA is TGTGCCAGCAGCCAAGATCTAAGCGGGGGGGCCCACAATGAGCAGTTCTTC. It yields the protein CASSQDLSGGAHNEQFF.

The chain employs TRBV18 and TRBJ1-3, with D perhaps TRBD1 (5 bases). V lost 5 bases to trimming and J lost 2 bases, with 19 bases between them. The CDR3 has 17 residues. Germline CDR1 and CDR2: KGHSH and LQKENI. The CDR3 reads CASSSIPGTSTGNTIYF. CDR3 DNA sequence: TGTGCCAGCTCATCGATACCCGGGACTTCAACTGGAAACACCATATATTTT.

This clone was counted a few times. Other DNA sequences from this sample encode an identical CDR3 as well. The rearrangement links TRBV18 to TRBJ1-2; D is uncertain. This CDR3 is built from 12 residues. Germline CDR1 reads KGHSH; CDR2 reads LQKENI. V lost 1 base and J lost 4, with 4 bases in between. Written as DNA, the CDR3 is TGTGCCAGCTCACCACACAGCTATGGCTACACCTTC. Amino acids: CASSPHSYGYTF.

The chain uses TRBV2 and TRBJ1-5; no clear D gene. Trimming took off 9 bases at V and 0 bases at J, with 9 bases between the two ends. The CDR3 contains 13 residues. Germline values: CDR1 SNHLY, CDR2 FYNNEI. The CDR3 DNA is TGTGCCAGTAGAATCGATAGCAATCAGCCCCAGCATTTT. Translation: CASRIDSNQPQHF.

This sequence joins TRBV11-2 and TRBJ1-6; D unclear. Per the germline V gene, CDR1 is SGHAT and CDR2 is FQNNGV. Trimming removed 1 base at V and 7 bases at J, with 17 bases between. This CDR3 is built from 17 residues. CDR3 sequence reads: CASSLASSGPLNSPLHF. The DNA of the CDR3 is TGTGCCAGCAGCTTAGCTTCCTCTGGCCCTCTCAATTCACCCCTCCACTTT.

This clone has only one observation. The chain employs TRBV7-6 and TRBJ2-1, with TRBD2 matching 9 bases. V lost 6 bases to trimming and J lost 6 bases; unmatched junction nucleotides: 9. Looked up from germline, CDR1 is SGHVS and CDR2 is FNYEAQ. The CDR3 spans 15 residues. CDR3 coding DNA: TGTGCCAGCAGACCTCTAGCGGGGACCTTCAATGAGCAGTTCTTC. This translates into CASRPLAGTFNEQFF.

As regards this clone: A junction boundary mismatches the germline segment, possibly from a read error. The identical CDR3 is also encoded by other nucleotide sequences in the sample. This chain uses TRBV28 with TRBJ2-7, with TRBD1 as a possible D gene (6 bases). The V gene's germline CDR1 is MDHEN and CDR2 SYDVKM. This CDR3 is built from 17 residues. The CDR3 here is CASSVSSGTQLAYEQYF. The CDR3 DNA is TGTGCCAGCAGTGTTTCCTCCGGGACACAATTGGCCTACGAGCAGTATTTC.

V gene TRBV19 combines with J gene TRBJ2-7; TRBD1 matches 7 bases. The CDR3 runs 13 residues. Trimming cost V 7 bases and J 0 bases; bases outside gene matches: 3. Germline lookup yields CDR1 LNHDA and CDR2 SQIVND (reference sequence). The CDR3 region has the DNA TGTGCCAGTAAGGGACAGCGCTCCTACGAGCAGTACTTC. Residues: CASKGQRSYEQYF.

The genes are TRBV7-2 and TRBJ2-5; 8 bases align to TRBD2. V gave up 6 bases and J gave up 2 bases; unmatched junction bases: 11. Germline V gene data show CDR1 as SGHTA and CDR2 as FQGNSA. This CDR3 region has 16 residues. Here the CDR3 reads CASSSIAGTLQETQYF. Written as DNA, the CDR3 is TGTGCCAGCAGTTCTATAGCGGGAACCCTTCAAGAGACCCAGTACTTC.

CDR3 bases: TGTGCCAGCTCACCCGGCCAGGGACTAGCGGGAGGGCCCGGGTACTACGAGCAGTACTTC. It specifies CASSPGQGLAGGPGYYEQYF. This rearrangement joins TRBV18 to TRBJ2-7; 16 bases agree with TRBD2. Germline lookup yields CDR1 KGHSH and CDR2 LQKENI. The CDR3 runs 20 residues. Germline trimming cut 3 bases from V and 3 bases from J; bases unmatched to any gene: 14. Filled out from reference TRBV18 and TRBJ2-7, the complete variable domain reads NAGVMQNPRHLVRRRGQEARLRCSPMKGHSHVYWYRQLPEEGLKFMVYLQKENIIDESGMPKERFSAEFPKEGPSILRIQQVVRGDSAAYFCASSPGQGLAGGPGYYEQYFGPGTRLTVT.

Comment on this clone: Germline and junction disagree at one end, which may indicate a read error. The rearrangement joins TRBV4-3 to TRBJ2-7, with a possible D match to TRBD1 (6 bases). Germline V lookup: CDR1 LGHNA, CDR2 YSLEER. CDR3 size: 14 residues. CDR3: CASSQDRGNYAQYF. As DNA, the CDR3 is TGCGCCAGCAGCCAAGACAGGGGAAACTACGCGCAGTACTTC.

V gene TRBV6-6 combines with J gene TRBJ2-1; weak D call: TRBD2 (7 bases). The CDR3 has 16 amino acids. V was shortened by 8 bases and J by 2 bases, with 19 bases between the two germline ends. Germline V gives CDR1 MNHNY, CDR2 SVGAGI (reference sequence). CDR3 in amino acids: CASLKGGRGTYNEQFF. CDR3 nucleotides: TGTGCCAGCTTAAAAGGGGGGAGGGGGACCTACAATGAGCAGTTCTTC.

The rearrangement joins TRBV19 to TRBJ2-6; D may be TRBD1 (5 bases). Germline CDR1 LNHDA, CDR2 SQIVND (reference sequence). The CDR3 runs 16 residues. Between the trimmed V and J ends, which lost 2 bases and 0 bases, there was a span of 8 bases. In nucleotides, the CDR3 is TGTGCCAGTAGTATAAGGGGCGGCTCTGGGGCCAACGTCCTGACTTTC. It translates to CASSIRGGSGANVLTF.

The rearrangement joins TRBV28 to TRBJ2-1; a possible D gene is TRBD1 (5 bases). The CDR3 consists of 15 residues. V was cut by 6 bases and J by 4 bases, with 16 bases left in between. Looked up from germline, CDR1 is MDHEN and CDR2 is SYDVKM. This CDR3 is CASRPMGPRYNEQFF. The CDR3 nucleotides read TGTGCCAGCAGGCCGATGGGGCCAAGGTACAATGAGCAGTTCTTC.

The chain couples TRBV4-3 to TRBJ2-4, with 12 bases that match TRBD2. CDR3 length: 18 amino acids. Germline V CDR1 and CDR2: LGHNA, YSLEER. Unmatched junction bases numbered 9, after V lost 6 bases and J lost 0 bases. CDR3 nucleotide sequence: TGCGCCAGCAGGGGGCTAGCGGGAGGGCCCCTAGCCAAAAACATTCAGTACTTC. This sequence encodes CASRGLAGGPLAKNIQYF.

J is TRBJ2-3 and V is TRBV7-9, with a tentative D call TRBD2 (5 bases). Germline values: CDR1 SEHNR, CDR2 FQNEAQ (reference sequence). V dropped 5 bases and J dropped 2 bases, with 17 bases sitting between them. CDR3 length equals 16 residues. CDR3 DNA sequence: TGTGCCAGCAGCCCCCCGGGTAGCGCAGTCACAGATACGCAGTATTTT. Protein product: CASSPPGSAVTDTQYF.

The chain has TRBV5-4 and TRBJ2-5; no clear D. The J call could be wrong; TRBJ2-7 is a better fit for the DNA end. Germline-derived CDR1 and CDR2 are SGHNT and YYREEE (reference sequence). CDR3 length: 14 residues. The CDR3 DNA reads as TGTGCCAGCAGCTTGTCCTTTACCCCGTCCGAGCAGTACTTC. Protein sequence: CASSLSFTPSEQYF.

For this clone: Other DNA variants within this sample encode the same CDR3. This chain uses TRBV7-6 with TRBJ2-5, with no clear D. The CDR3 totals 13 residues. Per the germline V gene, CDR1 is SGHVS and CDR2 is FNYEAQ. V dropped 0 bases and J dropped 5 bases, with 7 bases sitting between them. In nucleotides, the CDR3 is TGTGCCAGCAGCTTAGCGCCCGGGGAGACCCAGTACTTC. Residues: CASSLAPGETQYF.

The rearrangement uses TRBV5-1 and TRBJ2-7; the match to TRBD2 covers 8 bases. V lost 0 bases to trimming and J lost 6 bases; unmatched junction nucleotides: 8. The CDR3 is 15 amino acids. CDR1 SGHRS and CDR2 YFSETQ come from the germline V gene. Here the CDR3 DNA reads TGCGCCAGCAGCTTGGTTTTAGCGGGGAGGGGCGAGCAGTACTTC. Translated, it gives CASSLVLAGRGEQYF. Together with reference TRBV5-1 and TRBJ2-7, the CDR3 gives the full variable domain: KAGVTQTPRYLIKTRGQQVTLSCSPISGHRSVSWYQQTPGQGLQFLFEYFSETQRNKGNFPGRFSGRQFSNSRSEMNVSTLELGDSALYLCASSLVLAGRGEQYFGPGTRLTVT.

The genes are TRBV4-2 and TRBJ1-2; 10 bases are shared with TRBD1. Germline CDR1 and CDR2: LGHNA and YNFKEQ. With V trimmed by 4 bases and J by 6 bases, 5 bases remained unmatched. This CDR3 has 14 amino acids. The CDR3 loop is CASSPSGTGDGYTF. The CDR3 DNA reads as TGTGCCAGCAGCCCTTCCGGGACAGGGGATGGCTACACCTTC.

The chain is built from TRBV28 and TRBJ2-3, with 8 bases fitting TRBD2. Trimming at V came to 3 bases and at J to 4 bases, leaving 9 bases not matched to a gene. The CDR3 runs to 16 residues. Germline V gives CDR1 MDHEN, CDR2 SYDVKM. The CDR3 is CASSFLSGSSADTQYF. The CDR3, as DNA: TGTGCCAGCAGTTTTCTGAGCGGGAGTAGTGCAGATACGCAGTATTTT. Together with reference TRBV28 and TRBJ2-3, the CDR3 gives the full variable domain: DVKVTQSSRYLVKRTGEKVFLECVQDMDHENMFWYRQDPGLGLRLIYFSYDVKMKEKGDIPEGYSVSREKKERFSLILESASTNQTSMYLCASSFLSGSSADTQYFGPGTRLTVL.